The source of this T cell receptor beta chain is a study of T cell responses to AZD1222 COVID-19 vaccine (TCRdb year 2021). About the investigation overall: TCR sequencing was performed for about 250 trial participants, of whom around 200 were given two doses of AZD1222 and approximately 26 were given two doses of MenACWY control vaccine. Trial participants were enrolled by age into subgroups of 18-55, 56-69 and 70-plus years, and around 140, 26 and 57 TCR-sequenced participants, respectively, were included in these subgroups. General findings and caveats noted by the study authors: The 56-69-year group was small, and its depth increase did not reach significance, likely because of low power. The vaccine-associated CD4 TCRs covered the entire spike protein, and the dominant responses fell in regions 160-218 and 743-854. Only a handful of AZD1222 recipients were SARS-CoV-2 seropositive at baseline, limiting conclusions about previously exposed vaccinees. After two AZD1222 doses, both the breadth and the depth of spike-specific TCRs were significantly higher than at day 0 and than in MenACWY recipients. Reportedly, almost half of the unique spike-specific TCRs recognized epitopes lying outside the regions that are mutated in the B.1.351 and B.1.1.7 variants. Participants were mostly white British, with more females than males. The authors suggested clonal diversity may have been underestimated. Because no day 14 peak-response samples were available, the repertoires could be characterized only after the peak T cell response.

The germline V gene (reference sequence) provides CDR1 DFQATT and CDR2 SNEGSKA. The CDR3 contains 14 residues, cysteine and phenylalanine counted. This entry keeps only the CDR3 DNA: 42 bases, framed from base 1. V is pared back by 3 bases and J by 6 bases, with 15 bases lying between the germline termini. The time point label on this specimen signifies: about 28 days (+/-7) after the second vaccine dose. According to the study, the label for this sample's treatment or condition signals: meningococcal conjugate vaccine given as trial control. The vaccinee samples were drawn from two UK trials, COV001 and COV002, one of which was a single-blind randomized controlled phase 2/3 trial testing AZD1222 (ChAdOx1 nCoV-19) in healthy adults. For TCRbeta chain sequencing, PBMC samples from trial participants were taken at day 0 and at day 28 after the second dose. A note on this clone: Its antigen is still unknown. No much larger clonotype is one base removed from it; base qualities were not supplied.

The CDR3 regions of human TCRbeta chains were subjected to immunosequencing. The original pipeline was this. TCRs in the repertoires were compared against a reference library of SARS-CoV-2-specific TCRs that had been generated with the MIRA antigen-specificity platform. Breadth meant the fraction of unique TCRs that were SARS-CoV-2-associated, whereas depth meant the fraction of total T cells that were SARS-CoV-2-associated. Each spike-specific TCR was assigned to its reactive spike region and to a CD4 or CD8 class using the MIRA data. Log10-transformed breadth and depth values were compared by one-way ANOVA with Sidak's multiple comparisons tests. In TCRdb, the immuneACCESS table is reduced to in-frame sequences with V and J assigned. These tables do not hold every clone; where another copy was compared, an unresolved V gene accounts for under half, and the others remain unexplained. V and J calls plus clone size are reproduced from that table; the DNA served to infer D and trimming. Here the sample has some 180,000 clones; 90% to 95% occur a single time. Jointly, the top ten make up about 3.5% of the sample.

The specimen was peripheral blood, collected 28 days after the second dose of the MenACWY control vaccine. This clonotype was sampled from an adult who received the MenACWY meningococcal vaccine as a control. The chain uses TRBV20-1 and TRBJ1-5; the D gene lacks a confident call. In nucleotides, the sequence is TGCAGTGCTAGTTTCTCGGCAGAAGGTCAGCCCCAGCATTTT. Its protein product is CSASFSAEGQPQHF.